This T cell receptor beta chain was found in a study of OX40 agonist ivuxolimab in advanced cancers. Method: immunoSEQ multiplex PCR; TCRdb's copy keeps in-frame clones and lacks some. The table has some 78,000 clones, about 86% seen once. CDR3 length: 14 residues. Trimming took 2 bases from V and 7 from J; bases not matched to a gene: 5. Germline loops: CDR1 SNHLY, CDR2 FYNNEI. The receptor was derived from an adult with an advanced solid tumor such as melanoma, head and neck, liver or kidney cancer. The input for sequencing was CD4+ or CD8+ T cells sorted from blood, taken in a trial of the OX40 agonist ivuxolimab. The chain carries TRBV2 and TRBJ2-3, with TRBD1 identical over 8 bases. The CDR3 spells CASSEPRGLNTQYF. The CDR3 DNA reads TGTGCCAGCAGTGAACCCAGGGGGCTGAATACGCAGTATTTT.